This TCR beta chain is drawn from a study of shared clonotypes between healthy human individuals (dated by TCRdb to about 2020). Regarding the complete study: The cohort comprised two women and a few men aged 18 to 49 years. For each donor, CD4 naive and CD4 memory were each given three plates, CD8 naive was given two plates, and CD8 memory was given one plate. Blood TCR repertoires of about five healthy adults were deeply sequenced to estimate repertoire size and the extent of clonotype sharing between individuals. To increase sequencing depth and limit assay-specific biases, different laboratories used diverse techniques to prepare libraries and sequence TCR repertoires. Per donor, leukapheresis produced somewhere between about 0.8 and 9 billion PBMCs.

Relative to germline, V is 6 bases shorter and J is 6 bases shorter, with 15 bases between their ends. Taken from cysteine to phenylalanine, the CDR3 has 13 residues. CDR3 DNA is the only sequence kept; it has 39 bases, read in frame from the first base. CDR1 and CDR2 are read off the germline V gene (reference sequence) as LNHDA and SQIVND. TCR CDR3 regions were amplified from genomic DNA by multiplex PCR using the deep immunoSEQ assay. For each cell subset, the extracted genomic DNA was distributed evenly across all wells of several immunoSEQ 96-well plates, and each plate served as one replicate. For sorted subsets, roughly 200 ng of genomic DNA, equivalent to 25,000 to 35,000 T cell genomes, went into each replicate PCR. Purified libraries were quantified with a Qubit 3.0 fluorometer, sized on a Bioanalyzer 2100, and re-quantified with the KAPA Library Quantification kit. Each immunoSEQ 96-well plate was sequenced on its own single-read 150-cycle Illumina NextSeq 550 flow cell. Under the source paper's analysis protocol: Because only junctional sequences without quality scores were contained in the immunoSEQ output, filtering matching that applied to full-length reads could not be performed. Sequences were annotated with PyIR, a Python wrapper for IgBLAST v1.9, and V/J genes and CDR3 were assigned using IMGT germline references. Any read was removed if the V/J assignment was weak (E-value above 1e-6), the CDR3 was missing, or the read contained stop codons, out-of-frame junctions, or ambiguous translated residues. V3J clonotypes were defined as sequences sharing the same inferred V gene, J gene, and CDR3 amino acid sequence. Percentage overlap between repertoires was calculated by dividing the number of shared unique clonotypes by the size of the smaller repertoire. RTK rarefaction, the Chao1 estimator, and Recon v2.1 estimates of unobserved clonotypes were used to assess repertoire richness. Generation probabilities for all TCRbeta clonotypes obtained by the gDNA method from a handful of donors were computed using OLGA. This is the immuneACCESS table as TCRdb keeps it, with only in-frame sequences that have V and J called. A part of the clones is gone; compared with another copy, unresolved V genes explain less than half, and the rest is unexplained. From that table come the V and J calls and clone size; the DNA was used to work out D and trimming. The table for this sample lists about 2.4 million clones; over 85% of them were counted only once. Of the sample, 0.36% falls within the top ten clones.

A word on this clone: Its antigen is still unknown. No per-base quality is available; no much larger clone lies one base away.

What the authors observed across the whole study: Higher generation probabilities were observed for clonotypes shared by all four sorted-subset donors than for non-shared clonotypes. Sampling was limited to blood, and TCR repertoires in tissue likely differ from TCR repertoires in blood. Naive subsets generally had larger estimated clonotype richness than memory subsets. The genetic and exposure-history diversity represented was limited by the small number of donors. Incomplete sequencing was indicated by rarefaction of sorted-subset datasets, despite the large sequencing depth. Based on pairwise subsampling, the degree of clonotype sharing among donors was expected to be affected by sequencing depth. When several donors were compared, the shared fraction of clonotypes was roughly 4.8% for naive CD4, roughly 3.4% for naive CD8, roughly 2.3% for memory CD4, and less than 0.5% for memory CD8.

Donors were healthy HIV-negative adults with no recently reported acute infections or vaccinations. Every donor was a Caucasian adult living in Nashville, Tennessee, USA. Magnetic negative selection was used to enrich CD4+ T cells, after which naive cells were positively selected on CD45RA and the negative fraction became the memory subset. Blood was obtained by leukapheresis, after which PBMCs were separated by Ficoll-Histopaque density gradient centrifugation and cryopreserved in liquid nitrogen vapor phase. Analytical flow cytometry was used to check the purity and quantity of every magnetically sorted T cell population. Each sorted fraction had its genomic DNA isolated and then quantified by UV absorbance on a Nanodrop 2000c.

Recombination connected TRBV19 to TRBJ2-7; TRBD1 could be the D gene, as 6 bases match. The sample was naive CD4+ T cells from PBMCs. The sample's cell subset or site label is to be understood as: CD45RA+ positively selected. The receptor was derived from a man younger than 30 in good health. Some clones in this sample may be carry-over from other donors' samples. The DNA reads as follows: TGTGCCAGTAGGAAACAGGGTCAAAGCGAGCAGTACTTC. Translated, this is CASRKQGQSEQYF.